The 24 T cell receptor beta chains in this list originate from one sample, sequenced in a study of T-cell reconstitution after alpha-beta-depleted transplantation in children (dated by TCRdb to the mid-2010s). Library prep was done by PCR. Sequencing was carried out with an Illumina HiSeq 2500. Molecular barcoding was employed in the preparation of TCR libraries, with unique molecular identifiers being used to normalize TCRbeta repertoire quantification. TCRdb trimmed public reads at Q25 via fastp, called clones via MiXCR and kept in-frame beta chains. A single entry per CDR3 protein holds the most common genes and DNA from its merged rows. The sample table lists 140,000 to 150,000 distinct CDR3 sequences, around 10% of them with a count of one. The top ten clones comprise roughly 18% of the sample. The treatment or condition label corresponds to: allogeneic hematopoietic cell transplantation with graft depleted of TCRalphabeta T cells and CD19 B cells.

This material consisted of PBMCs, mostly from graft donor cells, taken 180 days after TCRalphabeta/CD19-depleted stem cell transplant. The receptors were sampled from a female patient between 2 and 15 years old who had a stem cell transplant for congenital amegakaryocytic thrombocytopenia, so the T cells may come from the graft donor.

This clonotype was counted a few times. The chain couples TRBV12-3 or TRBV12-4 to TRBJ2-5; D is unresolved. The CDR3 is 17 amino acids. The V gene lost 1 base and the J gene lost 0 bases, with 15 bases spanning the gap. CDR3 protein: CASSLDEQLSYQETQYF. CDR3 DNA sequence: TGTGCCAGCAGTTTAGATGAACAACTCTCGTACCAAGAGACCCAGTACTTC.

This clonotype showed up just a few times. This sequence joins TRBV6-5 and TRBJ2-5; TRBD2 matches at 9 bases. Germline V lookup: CDR1 MNHEY, CDR2 SVGAGI. The CDR3 runs to 16 residues. V was pared by 4 bases and J by 5 bases, with 11 bases of the junction left unmatched. CDR3 bases: TGTGCCAGCAGTTTGACTAGCGGAGGGGTGCCGGAGACCCAGTACTTC. Translation gives CASSLTSGGVPETQYF.

This clonotype showed up many times. This sequence joins TRBV20-1 and TRBJ2-4; D unclear. This CDR3 region has 12 residues. Germline CDR1 reads DFQATT; CDR2 reads SNEGSKA (reference sequence). V was clipped by 5 bases and J by 0 bases, with 5 bases between them. As DNA, the CDR3 is TGCAGTGCTTCCCAAGCCAAAAACATTCAGTACTTC. It yields the protein CSASQAKNIQYF.

This clonotype was recorded a few times. The chain is built from TRBV5-1 and TRBJ2-5; D is tentatively TRBD1 or TRBD2 (6 bases each). V lost 0 bases to trimming and J lost 5 bases, with 17 bases between them. The CDR3 has 16 amino acids. Germline CDR1 and CDR2: SGHRS and YFSETQ. CDR3 sequence (DNA): TGCGCCAGCAGCTTGGCCGTCGGGGGCGCAGGGGAGACCCAGTACTTC. Protein product: CASSLAVGGAGETQYF.

This clonotype came up many times. The V and J genes are TRBV5-1 and TRBJ2-1; the match to TRBD2 covers 9 bases. V lost 0 bases, J lost 7 bases, and 8 bases stayed unmatched. Germline V CDR1 and CDR2: SGHRS, YFSETQ. The CDR3 has 16 amino acids. The CDR3: CASSLVRGRALNEQFF. CDR3 DNA: TGCGCCAGCAGCTTGGTTCGCGGGAGGGCCTTGAATGAGCAGTTCTTC. Full variable domain (rest looked up from reference TRBV5-1 and TRBJ2-1): KAGVTQTPRYLIKTRGQQVTLSCSPISGHRSVSWYQQTPGQGLQFLFEYFSETQRNKGNFPGRFSGRQFSNSRSEMNVSTLELGDSALYLCASSLVRGRALNEQFFGPGTRLTVL.

The CDR3 DNA sequence: TGTGCCAGCAGTGGGCTAGCGGATGGCTACACCTTC. Translating it yields CASSGLADGYTF. The chain is built from TRBV25-1 and TRBJ1-2; D is unresolved. Trimming took 4 bases from V and 6 from J, leaving 9 bases between them. The CDR3 is 12 amino acids. Per the germline V gene, CDR1 is MGHDK and CDR2 is SYGVNS.

This clonotype showed up many times. The V call is TRBV5-1, the J call TRBJ2-2; 8 nucleotides agree with TRBD2. CDR1 and CDR2 from the germline V gene are SGHRS and YFSETQ. Germline trimming cut 3 bases from V and 6 bases from J; bases unmatched to any gene: 10. The CDR3 contains 16 residues. The CDR3 DNA reads TGCGCCAGCAGCTCACCGGGGGGGACTAGGGCCGGGGAGCTGTTTTTT. Its protein is CASSSPGGTRAGELFF.

This clonotype was seen ten or more times. This chain uses TRBV12-3 or TRBV12-4 with TRBJ1-2; D uncertain. The CDR3 extends over 14 amino acids. Deletions cut 5 bases from V and 7 bases from J, with 17 bases between. Here the CDR3 reads CASSTLNLVSGYTF. Written as DNA, the CDR3 is TGTGCCAGCAGTACCCTTAACTTAGTTTCTGGCTACACCTTC.

Many counts were recorded for this clonotype. The chain uses TRBV2 and TRBJ2-2, with 10 bases aligning to TRBD1. Germline CDR1 reads SNHLY; CDR2 reads FYNNEI. Unmatched junction bases numbered 0, after V lost 8 bases and J lost 6 bases. This CDR3 comprises 12 residues. The CDR3 nucleotides are TGTGCCAGCGGACAGGGGGCCGGGGAGCTGTTTTTT. It codes for CASGQGAGELFF. The full variable domain, its missing parts supplied by reference TRBV2 and TRBJ2-2, is EPEVTQTPSHQVTQMGQEVILRCVPISNHLYFYWYRQILGQKVEFLVSFYNNEISEKSEIFDDQFSVERPDGSNFTLKIRSTKLEDSAMYFCASGQGAGELFFGEGSRLTVL.

At least ten counts were recorded for this clonotype. The genes are TRBV24-1 and TRBJ2-5; unclear D gene. The ends were cut back, 1 base at V and 4 bases at J, with 3 bases in the middle. CDR3 length: 12 residues. Germline V gives CDR1 KGHDR, CDR2 SFDVKD. CDR3 region: CATSDFAETQYF. CDR3 DNA: TGTGCCACCAGTGATTTTGCAGAGACCCAGTACTTC.

This clonotype appeared many times. CDR3 in DNA: TGTGCCAGCAGCAAAGTACATAGCGGGAGTCCCCCGTTAAACTACGAGCAGTACTTC. Translation gives CASSKVHSGSPPLNYEQYF. V is TRBV21-1 and J is TRBJ2-7; the D call of TRBD2 is as the table states it, not checked on the DNA. TRBV21-1 is described as a pseudogene. This CDR3 has 19 residues.

This clonotype was observed a few times. The rearrangement uses TRBV7-9 and TRBJ2-1; 7 bases are a match to TRBD2. Germline values: CDR1 SEHNR, CDR2 FQNEAQ (reference sequence). V dropped 5 bases and J dropped 5; count of bases not matched to a gene: 3. The CDR3 totals 13 residues. The CDR3, as DNA: TGTGCCAGCAGCATGAGCGGGAACAATGAGCAGTTCTTC. This translates into CASSMSGNNEQFF.

This clonotype was counted at least ten times. V and J are TRBV10-3 and TRBJ2-1; D gene ambiguous. V lost 7 bases and J lost 3, with 13 bases in between. The CDR3 is made up of 14 amino acids. Germline CDR1 reads ENHRY; CDR2 reads SYGVKD. Written as DNA, the CDR3 is TGTGCCATCAAGAGGCTTCTAGACTACAATGAGCAGTTCTTC. Translated: CAIKRLLDYNEQFF.

This clonotype was recorded at least ten times. The rearrangement links TRBV5-1 to TRBJ2-3, with unresolved D. Trimming cost V 0 bases and J 0 bases, with 5 bases left between them. CDR3 length: 14 amino acids. CDR1 and CDR2 from the germline V gene are SGHRS and YFSETQ. The CDR3: CASSLVVSTDTQYF. The CDR3 nucleotides read TGCGCCAGCAGCTTGGTGGTTAGCACAGATACGCAGTATTTT. Using reference TRBV5-1 and TRBJ2-3 for the parts outside the CDR3, the full variable domain is KAGVTQTPRYLIKTRGQQVTLSCSPISGHRSVSWYQQTPGQGLQFLFEYFSETQRNKGNFPGRFSGRQFSNSRSEMNVSTLELGDSALYLCASSLVVSTDTQYFGPGTRLTVL.

This clonotype was picked up many times. The rearrangement joins TRBV12-3 or TRBV12-4 to TRBJ2-3; D is perhaps TRBD2 (6 bases). With 3 bases removed from V and 4 bases from J, the gap between germline ends came to 17 bases. CDR3 size: 16 residues. The CDR3: CASSFSPLALPDTQYF. In DNA, the CDR3 is TGTGCCAGCAGTTTTAGTCCGCTAGCGCTGCCAGATACGCAGTATTTT.

The sample holds a few counts of this clonotype. The CDR3 region has the DNA TGCAGTGCTAGGGCCCCCAGGGGAGGGGCCTACGAGCAGTACTTC. This sequence encodes CSARAPRGGAYEQYF. The rearrangement links TRBV20-1 to TRBJ2-7; D is possibly TRBD2 (7 bases). Germline V gives CDR1 DFQATT, CDR2 SNEGSKA (reference sequence). The CDR3 loop spans 15 amino acids. V was shortened by 3 bases and J by 2 bases, with 17 bases between the two germline ends.

In this sample, this clonotype turned up many times. This sequence joins TRBV20-1 and TRBJ2-7, with D possibly called TRBD1 or TRBD2 (5 bases each). The CDR3 contains 11 residues. Germline lookup yields CDR1 DFQATT and CDR2 SNEGSKA (reference sequence). V shed 7 bases and J shed 0 bases, with 7 bases lying between them. The CDR3 loop reads CSGGYSYEQYF. The CDR3 region has the DNA TGCAGTGGGGGGTACTCCTACGAGCAGTACTTC.

The chain combines TRBV13 with TRBJ1-2; D gene uncertain. The CDR3 covers 13 residues. Germline lookup yields CDR1 PRHDT and CDR2 FYEKMQ (reference sequence). With 3 bases removed from V and 0 bases from J, the gap between germline ends came to 5 bases. The CDR3 region is CASSFRSNYGYTF. The CDR3 coding sequence is TGTGCCAGCAGCTTTCGGTCTAACTATGGCTACACCTTC.

This clonotype appeared a few times. This chain uses TRBV28 with TRBJ2-7, with D tentatively TRBD2 (5 bases). In germline, CDR1 is MDHEN, CDR2 SYDVKM. This CDR3 comprises 16 residues. Trimming removed 8 bases at V and 2 bases at J, with 22 bases between. CDR3 loop: CASPPPGLRAPYEQYF. In DNA, the CDR3 is TGTGCCAGCCCTCCACCGGGTCTGCGGGCCCCCTACGAGCAGTACTTC.

The CDR3 DNA reads as TGCGCCAGCAGCTTGCGGGGGGCTAGCACCTACGAGCAGTACTTC. Protein sequence: CASSLRGASTYEQYF. The V gene is TRBV5-1, the J gene TRBJ2-7, with D perhaps matching TRBD2 (7 bases). V lost 1 base, J lost 2 bases, and 13 bases lay in between. CDR1 SGHRS and CDR2 YFSETQ come from the germline V gene. This CDR3 contains 15 residues.

The V gene is TRBV3-1, the J gene TRBJ2-6, with 8 nucleotides matching TRBD1. The length of the CDR3 is 18 residues. CDR1 and CDR2 from the germline V gene are LGHDT and YNNKEL (reference sequence). V was clipped by 1 base and J by 2 bases; unmatched bases: 7. CDR3 sequence (DNA): TGTGCCAGCAGCCAAGTCGTTCGCAGGGGGCCTGGGGCCAACGTCCTGACTTTC. Residues: CASSQVVRRGPGANVLTF.

A few counts support this clonotype. The CDR3 is CASSEFQGTQYF. DNA for the CDR3: TGTGCCAGCAGTGAATTCCAGGGAACCCAGTACTTC. The V and J genes are TRBV25-1 and TRBJ2-5; possible D gene TRBD1, 5 bases. Germline V gene data show CDR1 as MGHDK and CDR2 as SYGVNS. This CDR3 is 12 amino acids long. V lost 1 base and J lost 8, with 8 bases in between.

Concerning this clonotype: Just one base apart from a much larger clone, this may be a read error. The chain combines TRBV20-1 with TRBJ2-7; TRBD2 matches at 8 bases. In germline, CDR1 is DFQATT, CDR2 SNEGSKA (reference sequence). The CDR3 has 14 residues. The CDR3 is CSASSSGLGYEHYF. The CDR3 nucleotides are TGCAGTGCTAGTTCTAGCGGGTTGGGCTACGAGCACTACTTC.

Worth noting for this clonotype: The junction differs from germline at one of its ends, possibly a read error. The V gene is TRBV5-8, the J gene TRBJ2-7; D is unresolved. In germline, CDR1 is SGHTS, CDR2 YDEGEE. The CDR3 totals 12 residues. The CDR3 spells CSSSLLAYEQYF. The CDR3 DNA follows: TGTTCCAGCAGCTTACTTGCCTACGAGCAGTACTTC.